The T cell receptor (beta chain) described here comes from a study of Ad26.COV2.S vaccination and SARS-CoV-2 variants. The CDR3 contains 16 residues. The germline gives CDR1 MGHRA, CDR2 YSYEKL. V dropped 4 bases and J dropped 3 bases, with 18 bases sitting between them. Using immunoSEQ multiplex PCR, the repertoire was profiled, and TCRdb retains in-frame clones only, with some absent. The table lists hundreds of thousands of clones, roughly 90% of them singletons, with less than 15% in the top ten. The treatment was: roughly 18 received Ad26.COV2.S at low or high dose, single or two shots; several received placebo; per-sample allocation not given. Samples analyzed were those drawn on day 63 after the first vaccine or placebo injection.

The origin of this receptor is a person aged 18 to 59 who received the Ad26.COV2.S COVID-19 vaccine or a placebo. This chain uses TRBV4-1 with TRBJ1-1, with D possibly TRBD1 on 5 matching bases. Sequences were derived from peripheral blood, sampled in a trial of Ad26.COV2.S vaccine versus placebo. This CDR3 is CASSRRLIGGHTEAFF. The CDR3 bases are TGCGCCAGCAGCCGCCGACTAATCGGGGGTCACACTGAAGCTTTCTTT.